This T cell receptor (beta chain) originates from a study of blood T cell repertoires in COVID-19. Study-wide background: The cDNA or gDNA used as material had been derived from T cells, B-cell-depleted T cells, or PBMCs.

The authors' processing: How many nucleated cells were present was estimated from reference gene primer amplification. The repertoire was sequenced with immunoSEQ multiplex PCR; TCRdb's copy has only in-frame clones and lacks some. That table supplies the V and J calls and clone size; D and trimming were determined from the DNA. The table lists some 65,000 clones, roughly nine tenths of them singletons. The CDR3 is made up of 15 amino acids. The V segment lost 3 bases and the J segment 4 bases; nucleotides outside the gene matches: 3. Germline CDR1 and CDR2: SGHNT and YENEEA. The TCR originated in a man between 60 and 75 years old with acute or convalescent COVID-19. The sequenced material came from peripheral blood. This chain uses TRBV11-3 with TRBJ2-5; TRBD1 matches 12 bases. The CDR3 region has the DNA TGTGCCAGCAGCTTGGGACAGGGGGCAGGAGAGACCCAGTACTTC. This sequence encodes CASSLGQGAGETQYF.